This T cell receptor beta chain derives from a study of blood T cell repertoires in COVID-19. Study overall: Some COVID-19 samples were acute and others convalescent; all came from the United States, Italy and Spain.

In the authors' methods: Estimation of nucleated cell counts relied on the amplification of reference gene primers. Repertoires were generated with immunoSEQ multiplex PCR, while TCRdb's copy carries only in-frame clones and drops some. The V and J calls and the clone size are those of that table, but D and trimming were determined from the DNA. The sample consists of tens of thousands of clones, roughly 76% of them appearing once. J was trimmed by 8 bases and V by 4 bases; bases with no gene match: 6. The germline V gene has CDR1 SGHTA and CDR2 FQGTGA. The CDR3 runs 13 residues. The source of this sequence is a woman aged 80 or over with acute or convalescent COVID-19. The chain employs TRBV7-3 and TRBJ1-1; 8 nucleotides agree with TRBD1. The sequenced sample consisted of peripheral blood. Here the CDR3 reads CASSSQGAQEAFF. CDR3 nucleotide sequence: TGTGCCAGCAGCTCCCAGGGGGCGCAGGAAGCTTTCTTT. The variable domain in full, with the rest retrieved from reference TRBV7-3 and TRBJ1-1, is GAGVSQTPSNKVTEKGKYVELRCDPISGHTALYWYRQSLGQGPEFLIYFQGTGAADDSGLPNDRFFAVRPEGSVSTLKIQRTERGDSAVYLCASSSQGAQEAFFGQGTRLTVV.